What follows are 20 T cell receptor beta chains derived from one specimen sequenced in a study of glioma-infiltrating T cells. TCR alpha and beta CDR3 regions were amplified from RNA using iRepertoire nested multiplex PCR. TCRdb re-analysed the multiplex PCR reads in MiXCR, keeping a single row per CDR3 protein. Among some 180,000 distinct CDR3 sequences listed, around 32% were seen once. The source material was glioma tissue, nonneoplastic brain tissue, or PBMCs (not recorded which). All receptors come from a human donor with low-grade glioma or glioblastoma, undergoing nonglioma brain surgery, or in good health (not recorded which).

This clonotype was counted ten times or more. The rearrangement uses TRBV4-3 and TRBJ2-5, with 7 bases that match TRBD2. The germline V gene has CDR1 LGHNA and CDR2 YSLEER. The length of the CDR3 is 15 residues. V shed 4 bases and J 5 bases; nucleotides not matched to a gene: 10. For the CDR3, the DNA is TGCGCCAGCAGCCTCTCAGCATGGCGGGGGGAGACCCAGTACTTC. Translated, it gives CASSLSAWRGETQYF.

This clonotype occurred a few times. This chain connects TRBV2 to TRBJ2-6, with D possibly being TRBD2 (6 bases). CDR1 and CDR2 (germline): SNHLY, FYNNEI. Trimming pared 6 bases from V and 0 bases from J, leaving 12 bases between. CDR3 length equals 16 residues. As DNA, the CDR3 is TGTGCCAGCAGAGAGGGACTTAGCTCTGGGGCCAACGTCCTGACTTTC. Protein: CASREGLSSGANVLTF.

This clonotype was counted at least ten times. V is TRBV20-1 and J is TRBJ2-2; TRBD2 aligns across 9 bases. CDR1 and CDR2 (germline): DFQATT, SNEGSKA (reference sequence). V was pared by 0 bases and J by 4 bases, with 9 bases of the junction left unmatched. CDR3 length equals 17 residues. The DNA of the CDR3 is TGCAGTGCTAGAGATCGAGCGGGAGGCTCGACCACCGGGGAGCTGTTTTTT. This encodes CSARDRAGGSTTGELFF.

At least ten counts were recorded for this clonotype. The V gene is TRBV20-1, the J gene TRBJ2-1, with 7 bases fitting TRBD2. Germline lookup yields CDR1 DFQATT and CDR2 SNEGSKA (reference sequence). Trimming cost V 2 bases and J 5 bases; bases outside gene matches: 0. The CDR3 sequence is 12 residues long. CDR3 in DNA: TGCAGTGCTAGACTAGCGGACAATGAGCAGTTCTTC. Residues: CSARLADNEQFF.

There are many counts of this clonotype. The chain has TRBV4-3 and TRBJ1-3; 9 bases map to TRBD1. Trimming removed 4 bases from V and 2 bases from J; junction bases left unmatched: 0. There are 14 residues in the CDR3. Germline lookup yields CDR1 LGHNA and CDR2 YSLEER. CDR3: CASSRTGAGNTIYF. Here the CDR3 DNA reads TGCGCCAGCAGCCGGACAGGGGCTGGAAACACCATATATTTT.

This clonotype was counted many times. This chain connects TRBV20-1 to TRBJ2-1; a possible D gene is TRBD2 (6 bases). The CDR3 loop spans 12 amino acids. Germline V gene data show CDR1 as DFQATT and CDR2 as SNEGSKA (reference sequence). With 5 bases removed from V and 1 base from J, the gap between germline ends came to 6 bases. CDR3 sequence (DNA): TGCAGTGCTCGGGAGTCCTACAATGAGCAGTTCTTC. It encodes CSARESYNEQFF.

This clonotype was picked up a small number of times. This chain joins TRBV29-1 and TRBJ1-2; no definite D call. The CDR3 is 12 residues long. CDR1 is SQVTM and CDR2 is ANQGSEA in the germline V gene. Trimming shortened V by 3 bases and J by 8 bases, and 13 bases separated the two germline ends. The chain's CDR3 is CSVEPGISGYTF. For the CDR3, the DNA is TGCAGCGTTGAGCCCGGGATCAGCGGCTACACCTTC.

This clonotype was seen only once. One junction end disagrees with the germline gene, perhaps due to a read error. The rearrangement uses TRBV6-2 or TRBV6-3 and TRBJ1-2, with D perhaps matching TRBD1 (5 bases). This CDR3 is built from 14 residues. Germline CDR1 reads MNHEY; CDR2 reads SVGEGT. CDR3 bases: TGTTCCAGCATTTACAGGCCCACGATTCGGGGCTACACCTTC. This translates into CSSIYRPTIRGYTF.

This clonotype turned up a few times. This chain connects TRBV7-2 to TRBJ2-5; D perhaps matches TRBD1 (7 bases). CDR1 SGHTA and CDR2 FQGNSA come from the germline V gene. V lost 4 bases, J lost 1 base, and 13 bases lay in between. The CDR3 consists of 15 residues. The CDR3 region is CASSSYRGLQETQYF. CDR3 DNA: TGTGCCAGCAGCTCGTACAGGGGACTCCAAGAGACCCAGTACTTC.

This clonotype has ten or more counts. The rearrangement links TRBV29-1 to TRBJ2-2; 11 bases are shared with TRBD2. The length of the CDR3 is 13 residues. The germline V gene encodes CDR1 SQVTM and CDR2 ANQGSEA. V was clipped by 5 bases and J by 4 bases; unmatched bases: 0. CDR3 protein: CSVLAGGTGELFF. CDR3 bases: TGCAGCGTTCTAGCGGGAGGCACCGGGGAGCTGTTTTTT.

To note about this clonotype: Just one base apart from a much larger clone, this may be a read error. The chain combines TRBV7-9 with TRBJ2-3; 12 nucleotides match TRBD2. The length of the CDR3 is 15 residues. Per germline, CDR1 SEHNR and CDR2 FQNEAQ (reference sequence). DNA of the CDR3: TGTGCCAGCAGCCTAGCGGGAGGGGAGACAGATACGCGGTATTTT. The encoded protein is CASSLAGGETDTRYF.

This clonotype was counted many times. V is TRBV12-3 or TRBV12-4 and J is TRBJ2-1, with D possibly being TRBD2 (5 bases). The CDR3 is made up of 13 amino acids. V gave up 3 bases and J gave up 6 bases, with 9 bases separating them. CDR3 protein: CASSFEGVNEQFF. CDR3 bases: TGTGCCAGCAGTTTTGAGGGAGTCAATGAGCAGTTCTTC.

This clonotype was observed many times. This chain connects TRBV7-3 to TRBJ2-1; D is uncertain. CDR3 length equals 13 residues. V gave up 4 bases and J gave up 10 bases, with 14 bases separating them. Germline loops: CDR1 SGHTA, CDR2 FQGTGA. In nucleotides, the CDR3 is TGTGCCAGCAGCTCCTGGCTTGGTGCCGAGCAGTTCTTC. Its translation: CASSSWLGAEQFF.

This clonotype was counted at least ten times. The V call is TRBV11-2, the J call TRBJ2-5; no clear D. The germline CDR1 and CDR2 sequences are SGHAT and FQNNGV. The CDR3 totals 12 residues. Trimming took off 0 bases at V and 5 bases at J, with 4 bases between the two ends. The CDR3 DNA reads as TGTGCCAGCAGCTTAGATCGGGAGACCCAGTACTTC. Translation gives CASSLDRETQYF. Filled out from reference TRBV11-2 and TRBJ2-5, the complete variable domain reads EAGVAQSPRYKIIEKRQSVAFWCNPISGHATLYWYQQILGQGPKLLIQFQNNGVVDDSQLPKDRFSAERLKGVDSTLKIQPAKLEDSAVYLCASSLDRETQYFGPGTRLLVL.

This clonotype has ten or more counts. The chain uses TRBV29-1 and TRBJ1-2; D unresolved. The CDR3 runs to 11 residues. V dropped 4 bases and J dropped 4 bases, with 7 bases sitting between them. Germline lookup yields CDR1 SQVTM and CDR2 ANQGSEA. CDR3 in DNA: TGCAGCGTTGTTGGGGTCTATGGCTACACCTTC. Protein: CSVVGVYGYTF.

This clonotype was observed many times. This chain uses TRBV4-1 with TRBJ2-3; D unresolved. In germline, CDR1 is MGHRA, CDR2 YSYEKL. The CDR3 totals 13 residues. Trimming removed 0 bases at V and 5 bases at J, with 6 bases between. The CDR3 nucleotides read TGCGCCAGCAGCCAAGAAAGTCGAGATACGCAGTATTTT. Its translation: CASSQESRDTQYF.

This clonotype was detected once. Being one base from a much bigger clone, this may be a read error. The rearrangement uses TRBV7-6 and TRBJ2-5, with TRBD2 identical over 12 bases. CDR1 is SGHVS and CDR2 is FNYEAQ in the germline V gene. The CDR3 is 16 residues long. The CDR3 DNA reads TGTGCCAGCAGCTTGGGACTAGCGGGCCGCCAAGAGACCAAGTACTTC. This encodes CASSLGLAGRQETKYF.

This clonotype was seen ten or more times. The chain recombines TRBV20-1 with TRBJ2-2, with 14 bases fitting TRBD2. The J segment lost 7 bases and the V segment lost 5 bases, leaving 9 bases of the junction unmatched. This CDR3 is built from 16 residues. The germline V gene has CDR1 DFQATT and CDR2 SNEGSKA (reference sequence). The CDR3, as DNA: TGCAGTGCTGATCCGGGACTAGCGGGAGTGATCGGGGAGCTGTTTTTT. Amino acid sequence: CSADPGLAGVIGELFF.

The V and J genes are TRBV19 and TRBJ2-3; D might be TRBD1 (6 bases). The CDR3 extends over 16 amino acids. Trimming took off 5 bases at V and 1 base at J, with 16 bases between the two ends. CDR1 is LNHDA, CDR2 SQIVND, per germline (reference sequence). CDR3: CASSASEAGGTDTQYF. The CDR3 region has the DNA TGTGCCAGTAGTGCCTCCGAGGCAGGGGGCACAGATACGCAGTATTTT.

This clonotype was seen many times. The rearrangement uses TRBV7-2 and TRBJ2-7; 8 positions agree with TRBD2. Germline assignment: CDR1 SGHTA and CDR2 FQGNSA. The J segment lost 7 bases and the V segment lost 5 bases, leaving 7 bases of the junction unmatched. CDR3 length: 13 residues. The DNA for the CDR3 is TGTGCCAGCAGCCCCGGGACTAGTTGGGAGCAGTACTTC. Translating gives CASSPGTSWEQYF. Drawing the rest from reference TRBV7-2 and TRBJ2-7, the complete variable domain is GAGVSQSPSNKVTEKGKDVELRCDPISGHTALYWYRQSLGQGLEFLIYFQGNSAPDKSGLPSDRFSAERTGGSVSTLTIQRTQQEDSAVYLCASSPGTSWEQYFGPGTRLTVT.